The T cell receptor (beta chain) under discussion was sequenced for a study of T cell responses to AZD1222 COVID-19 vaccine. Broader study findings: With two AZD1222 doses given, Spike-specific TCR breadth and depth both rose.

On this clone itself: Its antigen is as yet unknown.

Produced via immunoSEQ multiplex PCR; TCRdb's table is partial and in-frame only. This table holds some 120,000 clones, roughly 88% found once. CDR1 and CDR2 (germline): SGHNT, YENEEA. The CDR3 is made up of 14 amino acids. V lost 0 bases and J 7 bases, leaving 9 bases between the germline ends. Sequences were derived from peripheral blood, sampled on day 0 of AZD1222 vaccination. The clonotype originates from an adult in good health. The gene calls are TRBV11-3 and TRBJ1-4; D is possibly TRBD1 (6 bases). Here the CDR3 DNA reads TGTGCCAGCAGCTTAGAGGGGACAAGTGAAAAACTGTTTTTT. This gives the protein CASSLEGTSEKLFF.